This T cell receptor beta chain was sequenced for a study of technical replicates of blood from four donors. Assay used: immunoSEQ multiplex PCR; TCRdb lists only in-frame clones, some missing. Of more than 65,000 clones listed, around 97% are singletons. Germline CDR1 is KGHSH and CDR2 is LQKENI. The CDR3 spans 15 residues. The ends were cut back, 3 bases at V and 4 bases at J, with 15 bases in the middle. This rearrangement joins TRBV18 to TRBJ2-5, with a weak D call TRBD1 (6 bases). The sequence derives from a human donor in good health. The material sequenced was T cells isolated from PBMCs. The DNA of the CDR3 is TGTGCCAGCTCACCTCAGGGGTCCCCACCAGAGACCCAGTACTTC. Its translation: CASSPQGSPPETQYF.